The present T cell receptor (beta chain) was sequenced within a study of CD8+ T cells in alopecia areata. A single count supports this clone. Germline-derived CDR1 and CDR2 are LNHDA and SQIVND (reference sequence). V dropped 9 bases and J dropped 2 bases, with 14 bases sitting between them. This CDR3 contains 14 residues. Treatment reported: oral pan-JAK inhibitor, 5-10 mg twice daily. Following extraction, RNA underwent reverse transcription to cDNA, which served as the sequencing template. Some clones are missing from TCRdb's copy, which holds only in-frame ones; the method was immunoSEQ multiplex PCR. The sample has more than 200,000 clones; around 65% are singletons.

V and J are TRBV19 and TRBJ1-5; D ambiguous. The input for sequencing was CD4+ T cells sorted from blood, taken at week 44, from a patient treated with tofacitinib. This TCR derives from a human donor with alopecia areata. CDR3 amino acids: CASHKELGNQPQHF. The DNA for the CDR3 is TGTGCCAGCCATAAAGAGTTAGGCAATCAGCCCCAGCATTTT.